This T cell receptor beta chain is drawn from a study of OX40 agonist ivuxolimab in advanced cancers. With regard to this clone: Its antigen is as yet unknown.

Study-wide points: Relative to CD4+ cells, CD8+ T cells on average had more expanded clones.

Using immunoSEQ multiplex PCR, the repertoire was profiled, and TCRdb retains in-frame clones only, with some absent. The sample lists about 36,000 clones, 88% occurring once. The CDR3 has 14 amino acids. Between the trimmed V and J ends, which lost 6 bases and 4 bases, there was a span of 15 bases. CDR1 and CDR2 from the germline V gene are MNHEY and SVGAGI. This sequence was found in an adult with an advanced solid tumor such as melanoma, head and neck, liver or kidney cancer. The material sequenced was CD4+ or CD8+ T cells sorted from blood, taken in a trial of the OX40 agonist ivuxolimab. This rearrangement joins TRBV6-5 to TRBJ1-1; D is ambiguous. The CDR3 DNA is TGTGCCAGCAGGTCCGAGCGGGCGCGCACTGAAGCTTTCTTT. This gives the protein CASRSERARTEAFF.